Shown below are 24 T cell receptor beta chains from a single sample sequenced in a study of lymphopenia after photon versus proton radiotherapy. Clones were sequenced by immunoSEQ multiplex PCR, and TCRdb holds only the in-frame ones, with some missing. The sample carries around 23,000 clones, approximately 91% recorded once. Sequencing used peripheral blood, obtained from a patient treated with proton-based radiotherapy. The receptors come from a woman aged 65 to 85 with pancreatic cancer. Some clones in this sample may be carry-over from other donors' samples.

The chain combines TRBV4-3 with TRBJ1-1; TRBD1 aligns across 9 bases. The CDR3 has 17 residues. Germline V lookup: CDR1 LGHNA, CDR2 YSLEER. J lost 2 bases, V lost 0 bases, and 7 bases had no gene match. In DNA form, the CDR3 reads TGCGCCAGCAGCCAAGACAGGCCGACAGGGGGAAACACTGAAGCTTTCTTT. Translated: CASSQDRPTGGNTEAFF.

This sequence joins TRBV2 and TRBJ1-2; possible D gene TRBD1, 6 bases. From germline, CDR1 is SNHLY and CDR2 FYNNEI. Between the trimmed V and J ends, which lost 6 bases and 7 bases, there was a span of 21 bases. The CDR3 spans 15 residues. CDR3 region: CASRAGALGNGGYTF. The CDR3, as DNA: TGTGCCAGCAGAGCAGGGGCACTGGGTAATGGTGGCTACACCTTC.

The genes are TRBV7-3 and TRBJ1-1; D might be TRBD1 (6 bases). The CDR3 has 16 residues. The germline gives CDR1 SGHTA, CDR2 FQGTGA. The V end was cut by 0 bases, the J end by 0 bases, with 11 bases between. The DNA for the CDR3 is TGTGCCAGCAGCTTAACACCTACAGGGCTGAACACTGAAGCTTTCTTT. This gives the protein CASSLTPTGLNTEAFF.

V usage is TRBV6-4 and J usage is TRBJ2-7, with 9 bases matching TRBD1. V shed 6 bases, J shed 5 bases, and the junction held 5 bases outside the gene matches. Germline CDR1 reads MRHNA; CDR2 reads SNTAGT. The CDR3 loop spans 13 amino acids. The CDR3 region is CASSSGQGHEQYF. Written as DNA, the CDR3 is TGTGCCAGCAGCTCGGGACAGGGCCACGAGCAGTACTTC.

V and J are TRBV7-2 and TRBJ2-7, with TRBD2 identical over 7 bases. This CDR3 region has 18 residues. Trimming took 4 bases from V and 5 from J; bases not matched to a gene: 20. CDR1 and CDR2 from the germline V gene are SGHTA and FQGNSA. CDR3 in DNA: TGTGCCAGCAGCTCTATAGGACTAGTCGGAGGGCGGGACGACGAGCAGTACTTC. It yields the protein CASSSIGLVGGRDDEQYF. Full variable domain (outside the CDR3, taken from reference TRBV7-2 and TRBJ2-7): GAGVSQSPSNKVTEKGKDVELRCDPISGHTALYWYRQSLGQGLEFLIYFQGNSAPDKSGLPSDRFSAERTGGSVSTLTIQRTQQEDSAVYLCASSSIGLVGGRDDEQYFGPGTRLTVT.

J is TRBJ2-1 and V is TRBV7-2, with D perhaps TRBD2 (5 bases). CDR1 and CDR2 from the germline V gene are SGHTA and FQGNSA. This CDR3 has 14 residues. Trimming cost V 5 bases and J 12 bases, with 20 bases left between them. In DNA, the CDR3 is TGTGCCAGCAGCCCAATTACGGACTCTCCGCGGCAGTTCTTC. Protein: CASSPITDSPRQFF. Together with reference TRBV7-2 and TRBJ2-1, the CDR3 gives the full variable domain: GAGVSQSPSNKVTEKGKDVELRCDPISGHTALYWYRQSLGQGLEFLIYFQGNSAPDKSGLPSDRFSAERTGGSVSTLTIQRTQQEDSAVYLCASSPITDSPRQFFGPGTRLTVL.

The sample holds one count of this clone. This chain links TRBV7-2 with TRBJ1-6; D call uncertain. The CDR3 is made up of 13 amino acids. CDR1 is SGHTA, CDR2 FQGNSA, per germline. Between the trimmed V and J ends, which lost 6 bases and 10 bases, there was a span of 13 bases. The CDR3 nucleotides read TGTGCCAGCAGTGACACGGGGAAGTCACCCCTCCACTTT. Amino acid sequence: CASSDTGKSPLHF.

The chain combines TRBV5-1 with TRBJ2-6; TRBD1 or TRBD2 may be the D gene (5 bases each). This CDR3 is 16 amino acids long. CDR1 is SGHRS, CDR2 YFSETQ, per germline. The V and J ends lost 0 bases and 4 bases respectively, with 11 bases between them. CDR3 DNA sequence: TGCGCCAGCAGCTTGGGGTCAGGGACCGGGGCCAACGTCCTGACTTTC. Protein: CASSLGSGTGANVLTF.

The CDR3 DNA reads as TGTGCCAGCACTGAGATCGGGGGCACTGAAGCTTTCTTT. Protein: CASTEIGGTEAFF. J is TRBJ1-1 and V is TRBV2, with a possible D match to TRBD1 (5 bases). V shed 7 bases and J shed 4 bases, with 13 bases lying between them. CDR3 length: 13 residues. The germline V gene has CDR1 SNHLY and CDR2 FYNNEI. Using reference TRBV2 and TRBJ1-1 for the parts outside the CDR3, the full variable domain is EPEVTQTPSHQVTQMGQEVILRCVPISNHLYFYWYRQILGQKVEFLVSFYNNEISEKSEIFDDQFSVERPDGSNFTLKIRSTKLEDSAMYFCASTEIGGTEAFFGQGTRLTVV.

The CDR3 coding sequence is TGCGCCAGCACCCTGGGAGCAGGGGGAGGGACTGAAGCTTTCTTT. Protein product: CASTLGAGGGTEAFF. V is TRBV5-1 and J is TRBJ1-1; TRBD1 matches at 7 bases. V gave up 6 bases and J gave up 5 bases; unmatched junction bases: 13. In germline, CDR1 is SGHRS, CDR2 YFSETQ. The CDR3 length is 15 residues.

The V call is TRBV6-1, the J call TRBJ2-3; no clear D gene. Germline lookup yields CDR1 MNHNS and CDR2 SASEGT. Trimming removed 5 bases from V and 0 bases from J, with 9 bases in between. The CDR3 totals 14 residues. The CDR3 is CASSPLSSTDTQYF. Written as DNA, the CDR3 is TGTGCCAGCAGTCCCCTTTCTAGCACAGATACGCAGTATTTT.

J is TRBJ1-1 and V is TRBV27; TRBD1 matches at 7 bases. Germline trimming cut 4 bases from V and 0 bases from J; bases unmatched to any gene: 5. Germline CDR1 reads MNHEY; CDR2 reads SMNVEV (reference sequence). The CDR3 extends over 15 amino acids. The CDR3 loop reads CASSSTGVLNTEAFF. CDR3 in DNA: TGTGCCAGCAGTTCAACAGGGGTTCTGAACACTGAAGCTTTCTTT.

The rearrangement joins TRBV28 to TRBJ2-6; the D gene is possibly TRBD2 (10 bases). This CDR3 spans 19 amino acids. From germline, CDR1 is MDHEN and CDR2 SYDVKM. Trimming cost V 3 bases and J 2 bases, with 20 bases left between them. The CDR3 region is CASSFNRGLAGAGANVLTF. DNA of the CDR3: TGTGCCAGCAGTTTTAACAGGGGGCTAGCGGGAGCTGGGGCCAACGTCCTGACTTTC.

This rearrangement joins TRBV19 to TRBJ2-3; D is possibly TRBD1 (6 bases). V lost 7 bases to trimming and J lost 0 bases, with 29 bases between them. Germline V lookup: CDR1 LNHDA, CDR2 SQIVND (reference sequence). The CDR3 spans 20 residues. CDR3 residues: CASTAGQDGTYFPSTDTQYF. The CDR3 region has the DNA TGTGCCAGTACCGCGGGTCAGGACGGGACATACTTTCCTAGCACAGATACGCAGTATTTT.

This chain uses TRBV19 with TRBJ2-7, with D unresolved. Germline CDR1 LNHDA, CDR2 SQIVND (reference sequence). The CDR3 sequence is 14 residues long. Trimming shortened V by 5 bases and J by 1 base, and 12 bases separated the two germline ends. The CDR3 region is CASSSRTNSYEQYF. As DNA, the CDR3 is TGTGCCAGTAGTTCGCGGACGAATTCCTACGAGCAGTACTTC.

In its sample, this clone was seen once. The chain couples TRBV5-4 to TRBJ2-5, with D possibly being TRBD1 (5 bases). CDR1 SGHNT and CDR2 YYREEE come from the germline V gene (reference sequence). The CDR3 spans 11 residues. The V gene lost 0 bases and the J gene lost 10 bases, with 7 bases spanning the gap. The CDR3 here is CASSLAGNQYF. The CDR3 DNA reads TGTGCCAGCAGCTTGGCAGGGAACCAGTACTTC.

As to this clone: The junction differs from germline at one of its ends, possibly a read error. The sample holds other DNA sequences that translate to the same CDR3. The V gene is TRBV15, the J gene TRBJ1-5; 7 bases fit TRBD1. The CDR3 contains 15 residues. CDR1 is LNHNV, CDR2 YYDKDF, per germline (reference sequence). The CDR3 DNA is TGCGCCACCAGCAGAGATCTACAGGGGTATCAGCCCCAGCATTTT. Residues: CATSRDLQGYQPQHF.

The genes are TRBV7-3 and TRBJ1-4; 8 bases agree with TRBD1. Per germline, CDR1 SGHTA and CDR2 FQGTGA. The CDR3 loop spans 14 amino acids. Trimming removed 8 bases from V and 7 bases from J; junction bases left unmatched: 9. This CDR3 reads CASHGIQGGEKLFF. The CDR3 coding sequence is TGTGCCAGCCACGGGATACAGGGGGGTGAAAAACTGTTTTTT.

The gene calls are TRBV28 and TRBJ2-1, with 9 nucleotides matching TRBD2. The ends lost 4 bases at V and 7 bases at J; junction bases unmatched: 11. Germline CDR1 MDHEN, CDR2 SYDVKM. This CDR3 contains 16 residues. CDR3 loop: CASSSGVLAGVNEQFF. CDR3 nucleotide sequence: TGTGCCAGCAGTTCCGGCGTGTTAGCGGGAGTAAATGAGCAGTTCTTC.

The CDR3 sequence: CASRSGTGASYEQYF. The CDR3 nucleotides read TGTGCCAGTAGATCCGGGACAGGGGCTTCCTACGAGCAGTACTTC. This sequence joins TRBV19 and TRBJ2-7; 10 bases agree with TRBD1. CDR1 is LNHDA and CDR2 is SQIVND in the germline V gene (reference sequence). The CDR3 consists of 15 residues. V shed 6 bases and J 1 base; nucleotides not matched to a gene: 6.

The chain joins TRBV12-5 to TRBJ1-5; TRBD1 might be the D (5 bases). The CDR3 sequence is 14 residues long. The V end was cut by 5 bases, the J end by 2 bases, with 10 bases between. Germline CDR1 reads LGHNT; CDR2 reads FRNRAP. The CDR3 bases are TGTGCTAGTGGTAAGGGGAACGGCAATCAGCCCCAGCATTTT. Encoded protein: CASGKGNGNQPQHF. The full variable domain, completed using reference TRBV12-5 and TRBJ1-5, is DARVTQTPRHKVTEMGQEVTMRCQPILGHNTVFWYRQTMMQGLELLAYFRNRAPLDDSGMPKDRFSAEMPDATLATLKIQPSEPRDSAVYFCASGKGNGNQPQHFGDGTRLSIL.

The V call is TRBV13, the J call TRBJ2-2, with 11 bases lining up with TRBD1. The CDR3 extends over 15 amino acids. Germline assignment: CDR1 PRHDT and CDR2 FYEKMQ (reference sequence). The ends lost 6 bases at V and 6 bases at J; junction bases unmatched: 6. The CDR3 sequence: CASSLKGQGAGELFF. CDR3 coding DNA: TGTGCCAGCAGTTTGAAGGGACAGGGGGCCGGGGAGCTGTTTTTT.

This chain connects TRBV28 to TRBJ1-5; 9 bases align to TRBD1. The junction had 10 bases not matched to a gene; V was cut back by 10 bases and J by 0 bases. CDR3 length equals 16 residues. The germline V gene encodes CDR1 MDHEN and CDR2 SYDVKM. This CDR3 is CATHPGTGRSNQPQHF. The CDR3 DNA reads TGTGCCACTCATCCGGGGACAGGGCGTAGCAATCAGCCCCAGCATTTT.

The chain recombines TRBV2 with TRBJ2-5; 7 bases align to TRBD1. CDR3 size: 15 residues. The germline V gene encodes CDR1 SNHLY and CDR2 FYNNEI. Trimming took 5 bases from V and 2 from J; bases not matched to a gene: 8. The CDR3 sequence is CASSYILGQQETQYF. CDR3 sequence (DNA): TGTGCCAGCAGTTATATCCTGGGACAGCAAGAGACCCAGTACTTC.